Sequencing of this T cell receptor (beta chain) was carried out in a study of pediatric ulcerative colitis. Profiled with immunoSEQ multiplex PCR; TCRdb holds only in-frame clones, not every one. This sample carries tens of thousands of clones, around 87% of them seen once, and the ten largest clones take nearly 1.5%. The germline V and J ends were trimmed by 2 bases and 3 bases, with 20 bases remaining between them. Germline CDR1 reads WNHNN; CDR2 reads SYGVQD (reference sequence). The CDR3 loop spans 18 amino acids. This chain connects TRBV10-1 to TRBJ1-5; D not resolved. The material sequenced was blood. The receptor's source is a boy between 10 and 17 years old who was a control in a study of pediatric ulcerative colitis. The CDR3 reads CASSEQESTSLNNQPQHF. The CDR3 DNA follows: TGCGCCAGCAGTGAGCAGGAATCTACAAGTTTAAACAATCAGCCCCAGCATTTT.